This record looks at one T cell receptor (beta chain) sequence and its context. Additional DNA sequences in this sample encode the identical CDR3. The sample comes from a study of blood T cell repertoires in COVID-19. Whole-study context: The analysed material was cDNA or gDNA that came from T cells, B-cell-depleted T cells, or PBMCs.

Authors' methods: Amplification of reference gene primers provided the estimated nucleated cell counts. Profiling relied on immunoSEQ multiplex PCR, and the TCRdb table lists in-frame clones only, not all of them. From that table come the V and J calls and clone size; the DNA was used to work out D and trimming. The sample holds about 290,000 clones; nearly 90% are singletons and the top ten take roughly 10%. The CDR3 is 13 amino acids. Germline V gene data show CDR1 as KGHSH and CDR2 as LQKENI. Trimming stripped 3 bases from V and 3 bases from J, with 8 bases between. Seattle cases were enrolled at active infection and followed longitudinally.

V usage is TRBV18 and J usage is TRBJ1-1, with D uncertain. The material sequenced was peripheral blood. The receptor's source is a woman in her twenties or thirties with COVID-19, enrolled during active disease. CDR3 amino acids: CASSPSLDTEAFF. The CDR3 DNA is TGTGCCAGCTCACCGTCACTAGACACTGAAGCTTTCTTT.